This T cell receptor (beta chain) is drawn from a study of T cell responses to AZD1222 COVID-19 vaccine (dated by TCRdb to the early 2020s). In the study overall: TCR sequencing was performed for over 230 trial participants, of whom roughly 200 were given two doses of AZD1222 and around 25 were given two doses of MenACWY control vaccine. Trial participants were enrolled into age subgroups of 18-55, 56-69 and 70-plus years, which contained around 140, 26 and 57 TCR-sequenced participants, respectively. Study-wide conclusions, independent of this receptor: In the small 56-69-year group, the increase in depth fell short of significance, most likely because of low power. Conclusions about previously exposed vaccinees are limited, since just 6 or 7 AZD1222 recipients were seropositive for SARS-CoV-2 at baseline. The whole spike protein was spanned by vaccine-associated CD4 TCRs, and dominant responses were seen in regions 160-218 and 743-854. Most participants were white British and females outnumbered males, and the authors suggested that clonal diversity may have been underestimated. Reportedly, almost half of the unique spike-specific TCRs recognized epitopes lying outside the regions that are mutated in the B.1.351 and B.1.1.7 variants. No day 14 peak-response samples were available, so repertoires were characterized only after the peak T cell response. A significant rise in spike-specific TCR breadth and depth was observed after two AZD1222 doses relative to day 0 and relative to MenACWY recipients.

The CDR3 regions of human TCRbeta chains were subjected to immunosequencing. As for the authors' bioinformatics: TCRs in the repertoires were matched against a reference library of SARS-CoV-2-specific TCRs that had been generated with the MIRA antigen-specificity platform. Breadth meant the fraction of unique TCRs that were SARS-CoV-2-associated, whereas depth meant the fraction of total T cells that were SARS-CoV-2-associated. Using the MIRA data, each spike-specific TCR was assigned both to the spike region to which the TCR was reactive and to a CD4 or CD8 class. Log10-transformed breadth and depth values were compared by one-way ANOVA with Sidak's multiple comparisons tests. TCRdb provides this immuneACCESS table in a form limited to in-frame rearrangements. Some clones are lacking; in checked studies, under half of them reflect an unresolved V gene, and why the rest are absent is not known. The DNA gave D and trimming, while V, J and clone size come from that table. This sample has some 110,000 clones in its table, and about 88% of those were observed once. Around 45% of the sample lies in the top ten.

Notes on this clone: The antigen it binds to is not known. Base quality data are lacking; no much larger clone is found one base away.

The cysteine opens and the phenylalanine closes a CDR3 of 17 amino acids. Left in the record is the CDR3 DNA by itself, 51 bases read in frame from the first base. The time point label on this specimen signifies: about 28 days (+/-7) after the second vaccine dose. Because spike-specific TCR depth and breadth did not differ between the two schedules, AZD1222 recipients who got a second dose at roughly 4 weeks were pooled with those who got a second dose at roughly 12 weeks. The vaccinee samples were drawn from two UK trials, COV001 and COV002, one of which was a single-blind randomized controlled phase 2/3 trial testing AZD1222 (ChAdOx1 nCoV-19) in healthy adults. For TCRbeta chain sequencing, PBMC samples were collected from trial participants at day 0 and at day 28 after the second dose.

This clonotype was sampled from an adult who received the AZD1222 COVID-19 vaccine. The rearranged chain carries TRBV21-1 and TRBJ2-7; the table calls TRBD1, which could not be checked here. TRBV21-1 is described as a pseudogene. The sequences come from peripheral blood, collected 28 days after the second AZD1222 dose. This receptor carries the CDR3 CASSYRDRGPTSYEQYF. The sequenced DNA is TGTGCCAGCAGCTACCGGGACAGGGGCCCTACCTCCTACGAGCAGTACTTC.